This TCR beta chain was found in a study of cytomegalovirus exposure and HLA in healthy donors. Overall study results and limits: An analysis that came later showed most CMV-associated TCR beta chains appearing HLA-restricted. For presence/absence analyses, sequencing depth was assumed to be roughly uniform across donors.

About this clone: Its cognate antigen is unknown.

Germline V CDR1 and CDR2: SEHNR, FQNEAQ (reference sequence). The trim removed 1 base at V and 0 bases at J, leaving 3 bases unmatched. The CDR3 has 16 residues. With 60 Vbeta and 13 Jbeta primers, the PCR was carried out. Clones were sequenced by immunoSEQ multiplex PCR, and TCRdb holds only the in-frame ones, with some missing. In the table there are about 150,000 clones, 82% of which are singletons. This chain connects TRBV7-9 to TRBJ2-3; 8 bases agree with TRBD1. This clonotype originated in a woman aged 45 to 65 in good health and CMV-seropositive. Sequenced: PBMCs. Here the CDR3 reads CASSLGDRGSTDTQYF. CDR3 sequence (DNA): TGTGCCAGCAGCTTAGGAGACAGGGGCAGCACAGATACGCAGTATTTT.